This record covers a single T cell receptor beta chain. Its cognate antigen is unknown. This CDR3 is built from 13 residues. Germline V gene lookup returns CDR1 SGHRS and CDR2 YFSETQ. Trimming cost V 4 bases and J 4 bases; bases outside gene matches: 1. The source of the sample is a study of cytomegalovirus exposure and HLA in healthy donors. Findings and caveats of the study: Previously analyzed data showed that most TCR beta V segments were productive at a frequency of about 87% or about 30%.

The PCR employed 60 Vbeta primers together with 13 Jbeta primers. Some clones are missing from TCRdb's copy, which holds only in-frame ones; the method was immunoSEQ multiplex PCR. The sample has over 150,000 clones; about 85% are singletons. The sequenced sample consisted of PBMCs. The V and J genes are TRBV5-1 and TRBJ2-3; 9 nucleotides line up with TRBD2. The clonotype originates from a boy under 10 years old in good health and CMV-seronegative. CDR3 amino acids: CASSPSGADTQYF. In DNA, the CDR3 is TGCGCCAGCAGCCCTAGCGGGGCAGATACGCAGTATTTT. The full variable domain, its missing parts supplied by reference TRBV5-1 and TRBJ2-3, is KAGVTQTPRYLIKTRGQQVTLSCSPISGHRSVSWYQQTPGQGLQFLFEYFSETQRNKGNFPGRFSGRQFSNSRSEMNVSTLELGDSALYLCASSPSGADTQYFGPGTRLTVL.